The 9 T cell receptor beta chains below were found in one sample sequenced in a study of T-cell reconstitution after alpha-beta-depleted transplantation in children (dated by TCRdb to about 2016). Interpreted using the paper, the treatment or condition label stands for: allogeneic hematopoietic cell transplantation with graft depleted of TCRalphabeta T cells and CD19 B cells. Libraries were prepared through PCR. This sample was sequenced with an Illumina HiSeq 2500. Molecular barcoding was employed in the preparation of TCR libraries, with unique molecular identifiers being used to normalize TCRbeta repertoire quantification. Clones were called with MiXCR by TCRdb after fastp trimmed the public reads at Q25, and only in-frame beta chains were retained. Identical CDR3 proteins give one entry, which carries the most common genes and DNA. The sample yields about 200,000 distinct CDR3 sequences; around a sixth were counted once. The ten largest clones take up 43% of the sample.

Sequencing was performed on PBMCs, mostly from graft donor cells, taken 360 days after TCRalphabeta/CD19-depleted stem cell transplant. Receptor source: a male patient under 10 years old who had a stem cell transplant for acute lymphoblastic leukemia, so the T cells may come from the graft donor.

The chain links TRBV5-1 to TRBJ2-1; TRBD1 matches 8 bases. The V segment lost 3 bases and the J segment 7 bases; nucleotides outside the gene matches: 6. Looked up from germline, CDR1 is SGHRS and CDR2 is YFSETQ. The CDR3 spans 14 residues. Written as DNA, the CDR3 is TGCGCCAGCAGCTCGGGACAGGTTAGAAATGAGCAGTTCTTC. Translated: CASSSGQVRNEQFF. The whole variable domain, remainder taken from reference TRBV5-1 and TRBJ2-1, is KAGVTQTPRYLIKTRGQQVTLSCSPISGHRSVSWYQQTPGQGLQFLFEYFSETQRNKGNFPGRFSGRQFSNSRSEMNVSTLELGDSALYLCASSSGQVRNEQFFGPGTRLTVL.

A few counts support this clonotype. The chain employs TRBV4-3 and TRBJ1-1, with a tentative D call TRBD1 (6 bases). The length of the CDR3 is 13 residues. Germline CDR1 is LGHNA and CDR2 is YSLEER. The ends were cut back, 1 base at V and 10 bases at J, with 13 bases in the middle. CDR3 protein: CASSQVRAGAAFF. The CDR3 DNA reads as TGCGCCAGCAGCCAAGTTAGGGCAGGGGCAGCTTTCTTT.

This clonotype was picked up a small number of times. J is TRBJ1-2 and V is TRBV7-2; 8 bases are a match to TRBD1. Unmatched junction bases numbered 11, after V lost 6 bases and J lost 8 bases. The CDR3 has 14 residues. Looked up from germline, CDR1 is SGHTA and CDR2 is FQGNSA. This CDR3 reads CASSSRTGMLGYTF. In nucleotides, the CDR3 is TGTGCCAGCAGTTCCCGGACAGGGATGCTCGGCTACACCTTC. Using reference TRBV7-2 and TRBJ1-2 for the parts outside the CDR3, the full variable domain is GAGVSQSPSNKVTEKGKDVELRCDPISGHTALYWYRQSLGQGLEFLIYFQGNSAPDKSGLPSDRFSAERTGGSVSTLTIQRTQQEDSAVYLCASSSRTGMLGYTFGSGTRLTVV.

CDR3 loop: CASTLRGSTDTQYF. Here the CDR3 DNA reads TGTGCCAGCACTCTGAGGGGTAGTACAGATACGCAGTATTTT. The chain joins TRBV12-3 or TRBV12-4 to TRBJ2-3; D possibly matches TRBD1 or TRBD2 (5 bases each). The CDR3 spans 14 residues. Trimming took off 7 bases at V and 3 bases at J, with 14 bases between the two ends.

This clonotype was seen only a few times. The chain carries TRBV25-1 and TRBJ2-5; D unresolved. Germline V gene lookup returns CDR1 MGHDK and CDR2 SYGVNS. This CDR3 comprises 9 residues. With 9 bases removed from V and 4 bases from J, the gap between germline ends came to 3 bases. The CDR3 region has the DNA TGTGCCAGAAGAGAGACCCAGTACTTC. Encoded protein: CARRETQYF.

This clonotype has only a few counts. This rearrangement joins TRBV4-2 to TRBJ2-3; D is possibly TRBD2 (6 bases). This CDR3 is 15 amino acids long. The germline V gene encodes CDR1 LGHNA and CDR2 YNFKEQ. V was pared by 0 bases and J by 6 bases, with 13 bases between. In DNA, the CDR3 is TGTGCCAGCAGCCAAGATGGGAAGGGAGGCGATACGCAGTATTTT. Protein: CASSQDGKGGDTQYF.

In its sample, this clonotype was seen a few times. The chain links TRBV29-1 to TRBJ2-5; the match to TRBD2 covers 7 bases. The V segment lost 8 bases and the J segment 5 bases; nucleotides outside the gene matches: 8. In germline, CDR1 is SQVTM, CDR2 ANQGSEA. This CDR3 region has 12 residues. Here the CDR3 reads CSLRGEGETQYF. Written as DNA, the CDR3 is TGCAGCCTTCGCGGGGAGGGGGAGACCCAGTACTTC.

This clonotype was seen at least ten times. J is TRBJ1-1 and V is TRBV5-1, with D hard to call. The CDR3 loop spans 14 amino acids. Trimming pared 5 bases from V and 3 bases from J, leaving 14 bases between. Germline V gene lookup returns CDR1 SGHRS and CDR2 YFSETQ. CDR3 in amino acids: CASSGRVDHTEAFF. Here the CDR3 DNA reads TGCGCCAGCAGTGGCCGGGTTGACCACACTGAAGCTTTCTTT.

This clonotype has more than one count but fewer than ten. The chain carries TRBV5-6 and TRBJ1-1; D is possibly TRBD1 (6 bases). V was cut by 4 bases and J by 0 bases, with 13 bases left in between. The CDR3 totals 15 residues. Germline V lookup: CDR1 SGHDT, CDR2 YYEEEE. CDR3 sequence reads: CASSESGHLNTEAFF. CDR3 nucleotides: TGTGCCAGCAGCGAATCGGGACATTTGAACACTGAAGCTTTCTTT.